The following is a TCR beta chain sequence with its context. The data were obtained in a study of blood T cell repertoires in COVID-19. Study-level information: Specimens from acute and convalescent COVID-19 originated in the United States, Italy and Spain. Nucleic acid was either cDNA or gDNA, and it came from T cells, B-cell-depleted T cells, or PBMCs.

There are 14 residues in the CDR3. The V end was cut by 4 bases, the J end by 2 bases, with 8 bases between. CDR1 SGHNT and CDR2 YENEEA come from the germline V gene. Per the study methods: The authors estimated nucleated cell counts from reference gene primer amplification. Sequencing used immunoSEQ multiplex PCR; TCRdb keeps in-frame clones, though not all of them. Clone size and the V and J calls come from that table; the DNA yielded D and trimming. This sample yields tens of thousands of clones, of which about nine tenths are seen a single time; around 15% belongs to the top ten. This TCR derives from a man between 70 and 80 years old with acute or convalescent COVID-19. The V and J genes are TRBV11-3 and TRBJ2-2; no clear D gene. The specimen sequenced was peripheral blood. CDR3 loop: CASSSLTNTGELFF. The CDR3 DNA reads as TGTGCCAGCAGCTCCCTGACTAACACCGGGGAGCTGTTTTTT.